These 19 T cell receptor beta chains share one sample of origin, sequenced in a study of blood T cell repertoires in COVID-19. Using immunoSEQ multiplex PCR, the repertoire was profiled, and TCRdb retains in-frame clones only, with some absent. The sample holds approximately 320,000 clones, 80% to 90% seen once. What was sequenced was PBMCs or T cells enriched from blood (not recorded which). Every receptor here comes from a woman between 18 and 29 years old who had recovered from COVID-19.

The chain joins TRBV2 to TRBJ1-3, with a weak D call TRBD1 (6 bases). CDR1 is SNHLY, CDR2 FYNNEI, per germline. The CDR3 is 12 amino acids. Trimming removed 10 bases at V and 2 bases at J, with 9 bases between. The CDR3 loop reads CATGDTGNTIYF. DNA for the CDR3: TGTGCCACCGGGGACACTGGAAACACCATATATTTT. Full variable domain (outside the CDR3, taken from reference TRBV2 and TRBJ1-3): EPEVTQTPSHQVTQMGQEVILRCVPISNHLYFYWYRQILGQKVEFLVSFYNNEISEKSEIFDDQFSVERPDGSNFTLKIRSTKLEDSAMYFCATGDTGNTIYFGEGSWLTVV.

The rearrangement links TRBV4-2 to TRBJ1-5, with 8 positions matching TRBD1. V trimming: 4 bases; J trimming: 2 bases; junction bases outside the gene matches: 1. From germline, CDR1 is LGHNA and CDR2 YNFKEQ. This CDR3 contains 14 residues. In nucleotides, the CDR3 is TGTGCCAGCAGCCCACAGGGGGGCAATCAGCCCCAGCATTTT. Translated: CASSPQGGNQPQHF.

V is TRBV5-6 and J is TRBJ2-3; 10 bases agree with TRBD2. Trimming at V came to 0 bases and at J to 6 bases, leaving 4 bases not matched to a gene. From germline, CDR1 is SGHDT and CDR2 YYEEEE. The CDR3 has 15 amino acids. The CDR3 DNA follows: TGTGCCAGCAGCTTGGTCCCGGGACTAGCGGATACGCAGTATTTT. Amino acids: CASSLVPGLADTQYF.

This chain connects TRBV18 to TRBJ1-3; D gene unclear. The V end lost 6 bases, the J end lost 1 base, and 10 bases lay between the germline ends. Germline loops: CDR1 KGHSH, CDR2 LQKENI. The CDR3 contains 14 residues. CDR3 loop: CASSTGMSGNTIYF. CDR3 sequence (DNA): TGTGCCAGCTCCACGGGGATGTCTGGAAACACCATATATTTT.

The chain is built from TRBV28 and TRBJ2-7, with D possibly TRBD2 on 5 matching bases. The V end was cut by 7 bases, the J end by 3 bases, with 13 bases between. Germline assignment: CDR1 MDHEN and CDR2 SYDVKM. The CDR3 runs to 13 residues. The CDR3 nucleotides are TGTGCCAGCAAGTTTACCGAGGGCTACGAGCAGTACTTC. This translates into CASKFTEGYEQYF.

The V and J genes are TRBV28 and TRBJ1-2, with D maybe TRBD1 (6 bases). The CDR3 length is 15 residues. CDR1 is MDHEN, CDR2 SYDVKM, per germline. Trimming took 3 bases from V and 3 from J, leaving 14 bases between them. The CDR3 nucleotides are TGTGCCAGCAGTTTTCGTCAGGGGTATTACTATGGCTACACCTTC. This gives the protein CASSFRQGYYYGYTF.

This sequence joins TRBV6-6 and TRBJ1-1; D not certain. CDR3 length equals 13 residues. V was cut by 2 bases and J by 8 bases, with 12 bases left in between. CDR1 is MNHNY, CDR2 SVGAGI, per germline (reference sequence). CDR3 in DNA: TGTGCCAGCAGTTACACCGTCTACCTGGAAGCTTTCTTT. Its protein is CASSYTVYLEAFF.

The chain joins TRBV28 to TRBJ1-6; D is unresolved. The CDR3 has 12 amino acids. Trimming pared 2 bases from V and 12 bases from J, leaving 8 bases between. Germline lookup yields CDR1 MDHEN and CDR2 SYDVKM. The CDR3 sequence is CASSLLGEPLHF. The CDR3 DNA reads as TGTGCCAGCAGTTTACTGGGAGAACCCCTCCACTTT.

The V and J genes are TRBV30 and TRBJ1-1, with 8 positions matching TRBD1. With 7 bases clipped from V and 0 bases from J, the junction kept 1 base outside the gene matches. CDR1 GTSNPN and CDR2 SVGIG come from the germline V gene (reference sequence). The CDR3 runs 12 residues. The CDR3 coding sequence is TGTGCCTCGGACAGGGTGAACACTGAAGCTTTCTTT. This sequence encodes CASDRVNTEAFF.

The gene calls are TRBV6-2 or TRBV6-3 and TRBJ1-5, with D possibly matching TRBD1 (6 bases). V shed 6 bases and J shed 6 bases, with 21 bases lying between them. The CDR3 covers 16 residues. Germline V gives CDR1 MNHEY, CDR2 SVGEGT. The CDR3 nucleotides are TGTGCCAGCAGCCTCAACAGGGATCCCGGTTCTCAGCCCCAGCATTTT. This encodes CASSLNRDPGSQPQHF.

The table lists this clone with a count of one. The CDR3 here is CASRPPGGENTEAFF. The CDR3 DNA reads TGTGCCAGCAGACCCCCGGGGGGTGAGAACACTGAAGCTTTCTTT. The chain employs TRBV28 and TRBJ1-1; D is possibly TRBD1 (5 bases). CDR3 length: 15 residues. Germline V CDR1 and CDR2: MDHEN, SYDVKM. V was cut by 6 bases and J by 1 base, with 15 bases left in between.

The gene calls are TRBV4-3 and TRBJ2-1; 16 nucleotides align to TRBD2. The J segment lost 15 bases and the V segment lost 1 base, leaving 18 bases of the junction unmatched. Germline V CDR1 and CDR2: LGHNA, YSLEER. This CDR3 comprises 19 residues. The CDR3 coding sequence is TGCGCCAGCAGCCAAGTGCAACCGGGACTAGCGGGAGGGTCCCCAACACCGTTCTTC. It codes for CASSQVQPGLAGGSPTPFF.

The chain uses TRBV9 and TRBJ1-2; 9 nucleotides line up with TRBD1. V dropped 7 bases and J dropped 4; count of bases not matched to a gene: 8. CDR1 SGDLS and CDR2 YYNGEE come from the germline V gene. The CDR3 length is 14 residues. In DNA, the CDR3 is TGTGCCAGCGCCATGGGACAGGGAACCTATGGCTACACCTTC. Its protein product is CASAMGQGTYGYTF.

This chain's CDR3 is CASSRGGLAGSTDTQYF. CDR3 in DNA: TGTGCCAGCAGCCGCGGAGGGCTAGCGGGGAGCACAGATACGCAGTATTTT. V gene TRBV5-6 combines with J gene TRBJ2-3; TRBD2 agrees at 9 bases. CDR1 is SGHDT, CDR2 YYEEEE, per germline. With 4 bases clipped from V and 0 bases from J, the junction kept 9 bases outside the gene matches. The CDR3 is 17 amino acids.

This clone was detected only a few times. The chain links TRBV5-5 to TRBJ1-6; D gene ambiguous. This CDR3 is 12 amino acids long. The germline V gene has CDR1 SGHKS and CDR2 YYEKEE (reference sequence). V lost 4 bases and J 15 bases, leaving 14 bases between the germline ends. CDR3 protein: CASSHTGVVLHF. CDR3 sequence (DNA): TGTGCCAGCAGCCATACCGGAGTAGTCCTCCACTTT.

This chain links TRBV7-9 with TRBJ1-5; D is unclear. V was cut by 0 bases and J by 2 bases, with 8 bases left in between. The CDR3 is 15 residues long. Germline loops: CDR1 SEHNR, CDR2 FQNEAQ (reference sequence). The CDR3 nucleotides read TGTGCCAGCAGCTTAGCCGGGCGGGGCAATCAGCCCCAGCATTTT. As protein: CASSLAGRGNQPQHF. The entire variable domain, with the rest obtained from reference TRBV7-9 and TRBJ1-5, is as follows: DTGVSQNPRHKITKRGQNVTFRCDPISEHNRLYWYRQTLGQGPEFLTYFQNEAQLEKSRLLSDRFSAERPKGSFSTLEIQRTEQGDSAMYLCASSLAGRGNQPQHFGDGTRLSIL.

This chain connects TRBV7-3 to TRBJ2-5, with D possibly being TRBD2 (5 bases). V lost 5 bases and J 6 bases, leaving 13 bases between the germline ends. Germline V lookup: CDR1 SGHTA, CDR2 FQGTGA. The length of the CDR3 is 13 residues. DNA for the CDR3: TGTGCCAGCAGCACGGGCGGGTTTAAGACCCAGTACTTC. This codes for CASSTGGFKTQYF.

This rearrangement joins TRBV19 to TRBJ1-2; D ambiguous. In germline, CDR1 is LNHDA, CDR2 SQIVND (reference sequence). Trimming left V 8 bases short and J 2 bases short, with 9 bases between. The CDR3 sequence is 12 residues long. CDR3 in amino acids: CASWSRNYGYTF. CDR3 DNA sequence: TGTGCCAGTTGGAGCAGAAACTATGGCTACACCTTC.

With regard to this clone: Other DNA sequences in this specimen translate into the identical CDR3. The J gene is TRBJ1-2, the V gene TRBV27, with a weak D call TRBD1 (5 bases). Per the germline V gene, CDR1 is MNHEY and CDR2 is SMNVEV (reference sequence). CDR3 size: 13 residues. V dropped 3 bases and J dropped 7 bases, with 12 bases sitting between them. The DNA for the CDR3 is TGTGCCAGCAGTTTTCGGGGGGTTGGTGGCTACACCTTC. Translated, it gives CASSFRGVGGYTF.